This TCR beta chain comes out of a study of blood T cell repertoires in COVID-19. On the study more broadly: Both acute and convalescent COVID-19 samples were obtained from the United States, Italy and Spain. Sources were T cells, B-cell-depleted T cells, or PBMCs; the material itself was cDNA or gDNA.

Seattle patients were enrolled while actively infected and followed longitudinally. Per the study methods: It was from reference gene primer amplification that nucleated cell counts were estimated. This table comes from immunoSEQ multiplex PCR, and its TCRdb copy is limited to in-frame clones, with some not included. That table furnishes V, J and clone size, whereas the DNA furnished D and trimming. The top ten hold roughly 2.9% of the sample, which has roughly 310,000 clones, roughly 88% seen once. V shed 5 bases and J shed 10 bases, with 12 bases lying between them. The CDR3 covers 12 residues. CDR1 and CDR2 (germline): SNHLY, FYNNEI.

The chain links TRBV2 to TRBJ1-5; D call uncertain. The TCR originated in a woman between 25 and 40 years old with COVID-19, enrolled during active disease. Input material: peripheral blood. For the CDR3, the DNA is TGTGCCAGCAGTTTTACTAGTTCACCCCAGCATTTT. Encoded protein: CASSFTSSPQHF.